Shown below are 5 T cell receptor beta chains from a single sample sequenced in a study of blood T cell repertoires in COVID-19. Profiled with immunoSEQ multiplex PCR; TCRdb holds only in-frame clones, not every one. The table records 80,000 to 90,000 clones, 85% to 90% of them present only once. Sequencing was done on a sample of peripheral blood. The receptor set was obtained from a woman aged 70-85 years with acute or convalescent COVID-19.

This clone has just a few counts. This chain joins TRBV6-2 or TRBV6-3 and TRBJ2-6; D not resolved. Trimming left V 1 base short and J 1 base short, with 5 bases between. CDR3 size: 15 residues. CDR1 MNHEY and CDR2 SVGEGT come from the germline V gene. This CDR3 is CASSYLESGANVLTF. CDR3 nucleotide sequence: TGTGCCAGCAGTTACTTGGAGTCTGGGGCCAACGTCCTGACTTTC.

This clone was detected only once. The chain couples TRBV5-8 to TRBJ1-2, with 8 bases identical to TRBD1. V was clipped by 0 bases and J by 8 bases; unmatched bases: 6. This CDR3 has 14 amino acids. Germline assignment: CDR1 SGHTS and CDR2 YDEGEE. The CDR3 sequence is CASSLAGGALGYTF. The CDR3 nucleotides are TGTGCCAGCAGCTTGGCAGGGGGCGCGTTAGGCTACACCTTC. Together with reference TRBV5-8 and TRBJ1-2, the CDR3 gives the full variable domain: EAGVTQSPTHLIKTRGQQATLRCSPISGHTSVYWYQQALGLGLQFLLWYDEGEERNRGNFPPRFSGRQFPNYSSELNVNALELEDSALYLCASSLAGGALGYTFGSGTRLTVV.

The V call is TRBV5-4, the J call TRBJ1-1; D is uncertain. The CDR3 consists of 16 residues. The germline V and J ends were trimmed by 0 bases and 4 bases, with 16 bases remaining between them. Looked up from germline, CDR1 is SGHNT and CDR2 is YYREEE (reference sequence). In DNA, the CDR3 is TGTGCCAGCAGCTTGGGGGCCTCCCTAATCCTCACTGAAGCTTTCTTT. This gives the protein CASSLGASLILTEAFF.

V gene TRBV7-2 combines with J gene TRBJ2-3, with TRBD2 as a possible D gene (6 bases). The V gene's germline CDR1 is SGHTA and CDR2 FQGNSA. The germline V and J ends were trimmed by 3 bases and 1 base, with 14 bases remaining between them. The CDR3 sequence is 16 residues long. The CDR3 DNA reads TGTGCCAGCAGCTTTGCTTACGGGAGTGGCACAGATACGCAGTATTTT. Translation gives CASSFAYGSGTDTQYF.

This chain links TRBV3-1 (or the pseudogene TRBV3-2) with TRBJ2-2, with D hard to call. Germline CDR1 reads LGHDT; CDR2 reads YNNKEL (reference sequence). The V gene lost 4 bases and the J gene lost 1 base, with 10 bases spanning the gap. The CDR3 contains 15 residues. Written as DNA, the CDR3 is TGTGCCAGCAGCCCCCCTCCGGGGAACACCGGGGAGCTGTTTTTT. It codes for CASSPPPGNTGELFF.